The next 21 T cell receptor beta chains were all read from a single sample in a study of Ad26.COV2.S vaccination and SARS-CoV-2 variants (TCRdb year 2021). In the paper's terms, the treatment or condition label means: 15 to 20 received Ad26.COV2.S at low or high dose, single or two shots; several received placebo; per-sample allocation not given. For vaccine and placebo recipients, repertoires were sequenced using samples collected on day 63 after the first injection. The protocol used for the library was the immunoSEQ multiplex PCR assay. Drawn from immuneACCESS, this table holds only the in-frame rearrangements with V and J called that TCRdb kept. Clones are partly lost; checked studies trace under half to an unresolved V gene and leave the rest unexplained. For this sample there are 380,000 or so clones; about nine tenths appear just once. The ten largest clones capture 6.4% of the sample. The specimen was peripheral blood, collected in a trial of Ad26.COV2.S vaccine versus placebo. These TCRs come from a person aged 18 to 65 who received the Ad26.COV2.S COVID-19 vaccine or a placebo.

The chain employs TRBV4-3 and TRBJ2-6; D is uncertain. Germline assignment: CDR1 LGHNA and CDR2 YSLEER. This CDR3 is 15 amino acids long. V lost 8 bases to trimming and J lost 1 base, with 12 bases between them. Here the CDR3 reads CASGAIYSGANVLTF. The CDR3 DNA is TGCGCCAGCGGAGCCATATATTCTGGGGCCAACGTCCTGACTTTC.

The genes are TRBV7-9 and TRBJ1-4; D uncertain. This CDR3 contains 15 residues. CDR1 and CDR2 from the germline V gene are SEHNR and FQNEAQ (reference sequence). Trimming removed 5 bases at V and 5 bases at J, with 15 bases between. Here the CDR3 DNA reads TGTGCCAGCAGCCCTAACACGAAGCTAAATGAAAAACTGTTTTTT. It yields the protein CASSPNTKLNEKLFF.

The chain links TRBV19 to TRBJ2-3, with a weak D call TRBD1 (6 bases). From germline, CDR1 is LNHDA and CDR2 SQIVND (reference sequence). This CDR3 is 17 amino acids long. V shed 6 bases and J shed 4 bases, with 23 bases lying between them. The CDR3 DNA follows: TGTGCCAGTAGCCCCCTCACAGGGTACCCACGGGCAGATACGCAGTATTTT. It encodes CASSPLTGYPRADTQYF.

This rearrangement joins TRBV6-5 to TRBJ2-5, with D tentatively TRBD2 (5 bases). From germline, CDR1 is MNHEY and CDR2 SVGAGI. V lost 8 bases, J lost 1 base, and 11 bases lay in between. CDR3 size: 13 residues. CDR3 residues: CASLRAVQETQYF. CDR3 nucleotides: TGTGCCAGCTTGAGAGCGGTCCAAGAGACCCAGTACTTC.

This chain uses TRBV27 with TRBJ2-5, with 8 bases lining up with TRBD1. The V gene's germline CDR1 is MNHEY and CDR2 SMNVEV (reference sequence). With V trimmed by 4 bases and J by 4 bases, 5 bases remained unmatched. The CDR3 loop spans 14 amino acids. The CDR3: CASSSGTGPETQYF. Written as DNA, the CDR3 is TGTGCCAGCAGTTCCGGGACAGGCCCAGAGACCCAGTACTTC.

The chain joins TRBV7-9 to TRBJ1-2; 7 positions match TRBD1. V lost 4 bases to trimming and J lost 2 bases; unmatched junction nucleotides: 7. The germline CDR1 and CDR2 sequences are SEHNR and FQNEAQ (reference sequence). The CDR3 sequence is 15 residues long. CDR3 nucleotide sequence: TGTGCCAGCAGCTCGCACAGGGGAAAGAACTATGGCTACACCTTC. The encoded protein is CASSSHRGKNYGYTF.

This chain joins TRBV19 and TRBJ2-5; 7 nucleotides align to TRBD1. Trimming at V came to 2 bases and at J to 1 base, leaving 4 bases not matched to a gene. Germline V gene sequence: CDR1 LNHDA, CDR2 SQIVND (reference sequence). The CDR3 covers 15 residues. The CDR3 DNA sequence: TGTGCCAGTAGTATACGAAGGGGGCCCCAAGAGACCCAGTACTTC. As protein: CASSIRRGPQETQYF.

A note on this clone: A read error may account for a junction end that differs from germline. The chain links TRBV7-9 to TRBJ1-1, with 7 bases identical to TRBD1. The germline V gene encodes CDR1 SEHNR and CDR2 FQNEAQ (reference sequence). The CDR3 length is 15 residues. Here the CDR3 reads CASSLADRPNTEAFF. The CDR3 coding sequence is TGTGCCAGCAGCCTAGCGGACAGGCCAAACACTGAAGCTTTCTTT.

This clone appeared a single time. V usage is TRBV19 and J usage is TRBJ2-7; 10 positions agree with TRBD1. The CDR3 is 16 residues long. Germline V lookup: CDR1 LNHDA, CDR2 SQIVND (reference sequence). J was trimmed by 5 bases and V by 1 base; bases with no gene match: 8. The CDR3 here is CASSIAPGQGSHEQYF. CDR3 nucleotides: TGTGCCAGTAGTATAGCCCCGGGACAGGGGTCCCACGAGCAGTACTTC. The whole variable domain, filled in from reference TRBV19 and TRBJ2-7, reads DGGITQSPKYLFRKEGQNVTLSCEQNLNHDAMYWYRQDPGQGLRLIYYSQIVNDFQKGDIAEGYSVSREKKESFPLTVTSAQKNPTAFYLCASSIAPGQGSHEQYFGPGTRLTVT.

The rearrangement uses TRBV6-2 or TRBV6-3 and TRBJ2-7; D is uncertain. Trimming removed 2 bases from V and 6 bases from J, with 11 bases in between. The CDR3 sequence is 13 residues long. From germline, CDR1 is MNHEY and CDR2 SVGEGT. Written as DNA, the CDR3 is TGTGCCAGCAGTTACCCCGGACCAAGCGAGCAGTACTTC. It translates to CASSYPGPSEQYF.

The V and J genes are TRBV7-3 and TRBJ2-1, with 12 positions matching TRBD2. The J segment lost 2 bases and the V segment lost 4 bases, leaving 15 bases of the junction unmatched. In germline, CDR1 is SGHTA, CDR2 FQGTGA. This CDR3 spans 20 amino acids. DNA of the CDR3: TGTGCCAGCAGCTCCCTAGCGGGAGGGCCCGGGTCCTTAACCTACAATGAGCAGTTCTTC. Its protein product is CASSSLAGGPGSLTYNEQFF.

This clone was counted a few times. The chain has TRBV25-1 and TRBJ2-7, with 7 nucleotides matching TRBD1. With V trimmed by 3 bases and J by 5 bases, 10 bases remained unmatched. Germline assignment: CDR1 MGHDK and CDR2 SYGVNS. This CDR3 has 15 amino acids. The CDR3 DNA reads TGTGCCAGCAGTGAGACAGGGCTACGGTACGACGAGCAGTACTTC. This gives the protein CASSETGLRYDEQYF.

This clone has just a few counts. This chain joins TRBV30 and TRBJ1-6; D remains ambiguous. V was cut by 0 bases and J by 4 bases, with 16 bases left in between. Germline lookup yields CDR1 GTSNPN and CDR2 SVGIG (reference sequence). The CDR3 totals 17 residues. Here the CDR3 reads CAWSVINEVAYNSPLHF. Here the CDR3 DNA reads TGTGCCTGGAGTGTCATTAACGAGGTGGCTTATAATTCACCCCTCCACTTT.

The sample holds a few counts of this clone. The V gene is TRBV7-8, the J gene TRBJ1-2; maybe TRBD1 (5 bases). Germline CDR1 SGHVS, CDR2 FQNEAQ. This CDR3 has 15 residues. V gave up 0 bases and J gave up 5 bases, with 13 bases separating them. CDR3 sequence: CASSLAQGPSYGYTF. CDR3 DNA: TGTGCCAGCAGCTTAGCTCAGGGCCCCTCATATGGCTACACCTTC.

The chain employs TRBV6-6 and TRBJ1-1; D perhaps matches TRBD1 (5 bases). The CDR3 has 13 amino acids. Germline V gene lookup returns CDR1 MNHNY and CDR2 SVGAGI (reference sequence). Between the trimmed V and J ends, which lost 2 bases and 10 bases, there was a span of 14 bases. CDR3 amino acids: CASSYDGGTSAFF. The CDR3 DNA reads TGTGCCAGCAGTTACGACGGGGGAACATCAGCTTTCTTT.

This clone was seen a single time. The chain links TRBV5-4 to TRBJ2-5; D remains unclear. V was pared by 4 bases and J by 0 bases, with 7 bases between. The CDR3 has 13 amino acids. The germline V gene encodes CDR1 SGHNT and CDR2 YYREEE (reference sequence). Written as DNA, the CDR3 is TGTGCCAGCAGCCCTAGGTACCAAGAGACCCAGTACTTC. It codes for CASSPRYQETQYF. The complete variable domain, with remaining parts taken from reference TRBV5-4 and TRBJ2-5, reads ETGVTQSPTHLIKTRGQQVTLRCSSQSGHNTVSWYQQALGQGPQFIFQYYREEENGRGNFPPRFSGLQFPNYSSELNVNALELDDSALYLCASSPRYQETQYFGPGTRLLVL.

The V and J genes are TRBV27 and TRBJ2-3; 12 bases are a match to TRBD2. Germline V lookup: CDR1 MNHEY, CDR2 SMNVEV (reference sequence). The V and J ends lost 3 bases and 5 bases, in that order; junction bases with no gene match: 3. CDR3 length: 15 residues. The CDR3 region has the DNA TGTGCCAGCAGTTTGACTAGCGGGGGAATAGATACGCAGTATTTT. Its translation is CASSLTSGGIDTQYF.

This clone was seen a single time. This chain links TRBV28 with TRBJ1-2; D is unresolved. The CDR3 has 14 amino acids. The germline V gene has CDR1 MDHEN and CDR2 SYDVKM. V was cut by 5 bases and J by 3 bases, with 13 bases left in between. CDR3 coding DNA: TGTGCCAGCAGTCCCTCTGATAATGACTATGGCTACACCTTC. It translates to CASSPSDNDYGYTF.

Regarding this clone: One junction end disagrees with the germline gene, perhaps due to a read error. This CDR3 is also generated by other DNA sequences in the sample. The gene calls are TRBV15 and TRBJ2-5; either TRBD1 or TRBD2 may fit D (6 bases each). In germline, CDR1 is LNHNV, CDR2 YYDKDF (reference sequence). This CDR3 is 13 amino acids long. The CDR3 loop is CATSRGPQETQYF. CDR3 DNA: TGTGCTACCAGCCGGGGGCCCCAAGAGACCCAGTACTTC.

This chain links TRBV29-1 with TRBJ2-1; 13 bases agree with TRBD2. The CDR3 loop spans 15 amino acids. CDR1 is SQVTM, CDR2 ANQGSEA, per germline. J was trimmed by 14 bases and V by 6 bases; bases with no gene match: 16. The CDR3 bases are TGCAGCGTAAGAGTGGGACTAGCGGGGATGAATTCGGAGTTCTTC. Translation gives CSVRVGLAGMNSEFF.

This chain uses TRBV30 with TRBJ2-1, with 7 positions matching TRBD1. V lost 8 bases, J lost 1 base, and 14 bases stayed unmatched. The CDR3 spans 16 residues. Germline loops: CDR1 GTSNPN, CDR2 SVGIG (reference sequence). The CDR3 is CASGPGTVLSYNEQFF. The DNA of the CDR3 is TGTGCCAGCGGACCCGGGACAGTTCTTTCCTACAATGAGCAGTTCTTC.